This T cell receptor beta chain was identified during a study of blood T cell repertoires in COVID-19. Background on the study: The origin of the acute and convalescent COVID-19 samples was the United States, Italy and Spain.

The protocol was immunoSEQ multiplex PCR, while the TCRdb copy is restricted to in-frame clones and leaves out a portion. The table shows 120,000 to 150,000 clones, with 70% to 80% occurring only once. V was pared by 0 bases and J by 4 bases, with 15 bases between. Germline V gene sequence: CDR1 ENHRY, CDR2 SYGVKD. This CDR3 is built from 16 residues. V and J are TRBV10-3 and TRBJ1-1; D is uncertain. The source is a man aged 45-65 years with acute or convalescent COVID-19. Sequences were obtained from peripheral blood. As DNA, the CDR3 is TGTGCCATCAGTGAGTCGGAGCTGGTTCTCGGCACTGAAGCTTTCTTT. Its translation: CAISESELVLGTEAFF.